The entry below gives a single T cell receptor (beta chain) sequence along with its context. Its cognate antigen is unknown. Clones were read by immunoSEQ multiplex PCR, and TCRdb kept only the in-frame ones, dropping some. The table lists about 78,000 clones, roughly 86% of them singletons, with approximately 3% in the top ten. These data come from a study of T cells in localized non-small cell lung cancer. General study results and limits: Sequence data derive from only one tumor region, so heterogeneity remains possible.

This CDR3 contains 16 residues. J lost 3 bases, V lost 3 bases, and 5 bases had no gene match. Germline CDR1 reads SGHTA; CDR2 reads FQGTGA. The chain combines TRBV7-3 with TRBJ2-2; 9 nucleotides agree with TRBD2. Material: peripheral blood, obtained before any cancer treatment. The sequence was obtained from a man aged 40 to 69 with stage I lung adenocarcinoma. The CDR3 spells CASSLTSGTYTGELFF. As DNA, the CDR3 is TGTGCCAGCAGCTTGACTAGCGGAACTTACACCGGGGAGCTGTTTTTT.